Shown below are 4 T cell receptor beta chains from a single sample sequenced in a study of graft-versus-host responses after intestinal transplantation. No antigen has been assigned to these receptors. Assay: immunoSEQ multiplex PCR; the TCRdb copy retains only in-frame clones and omits some. The table includes 95,000 to 110,000 clones, about nine tenths detected once. The material was unstimulated CD4+ T cells sorted from spleen or lymph node cells, obtained before transplant. The source of these receptors is a human donor who was the organ donor for an intestinal transplant.

This clone was seen more than once but under ten times. A read error may produce the germline difference seen at one junction end. The V call is TRBV29-1, the J call TRBJ2-1; 11 nucleotides line up with TRBD1. CDR1 and CDR2 (germline): SQVTM, ANQGSEA. This CDR3 contains 13 residues. CDR3 nucleotides: TGCAGCGTTTCCGGGACAGGGGGTAATGGGCAGTTCTTC. Translating gives CSVSGTGGNGQFF.

The CDR3 reads CASSPFGGNTEAFF. The CDR3 DNA is TGTGCCAGCAGCCCGTTTGGGGGGAACACTGAAGCTTTCTTT. This sequence joins TRBV7-8 and TRBJ1-1; D possibly corresponds to TRBD1 (5 bases). V dropped 5 bases and J dropped 1 base, with 11 bases sitting between them. There are 14 residues in the CDR3. Germline loops: CDR1 SGHVS, CDR2 FQNEAQ.

The chain links TRBV7-9 to TRBJ2-5, with 7 positions matching TRBD2. V lost 6 bases to trimming and J lost 3 bases; unmatched junction nucleotides: 4. The CDR3 spans 13 residues. Germline CDR1 SEHNR, CDR2 FQNEAQ (reference sequence). For the CDR3, the DNA is TGTGCCAGCAGTAGACTAGCTGAAGAGACCCAGTACTTC. Translation gives CASSRLAEETQYF.

This sequence joins TRBV5-1 and TRBJ2-7, with D unclear. V was pared by 4 bases and J by 0 bases, with 5 bases between. Germline V gene lookup returns CDR1 SGHRS and CDR2 YFSETQ. The CDR3 spans 12 residues. As DNA, the CDR3 is TGCGCCAGCAGCGCCAACTCCTACGAGCAGTACTTC. Protein: CASSANSYEQYF.